This is a list of T cell receptor beta chains from one sample in a study of early T cells in non-severe SARS-CoV-2 infection. Using its own MiXCR run on the 5' RACE reads, TCRdb lists one record per CDR3 protein. The table includes 25,000 to 35,000 distinct CDR3 sequences, about 5% detected once. The sequenced sample was whole blood. These TCRs come from an adult who was a healthcare worker with PCR-confirmed SARS-CoV-2 infection or an uninfected control (not recorded which). Each CDR3 is given with its conserved first and last residue. D genes are given only for firm matches. Size is omitted from some rows. Given values are once, few, many or a class for expanded clones.

j_call d_call v_call clone_size cdr3_aa cdr3_nt
TRBJ2-1 TRBD2 TRBV24-1 many CATSNSGTFYNEQFF TGTGCCACCAGTAATAGCGGGACTTTCTACAATGAGCAGTTCTTC
TRBJ2-2 NA TRBV5-1 many CASSPRDTGELFF TGCGCCAGCAGCCCACGAGACACCGGGGAGCTGTTTTTT
TRBJ2-7 TRBD1 TRBV19 few CASRSTGGKQYF TGTGCCAGTAGGTCTACAGGGGGGAAGCAGTACTTC
TRBJ1-6 NA TRBV24-1 NA CATSDSQQNSPLHF TGTGCCACCAGTGATAGTCAGCAGAATTCACCCCTCCACTTT
TRBJ1-3 NA TRBV7-2 many CASSLTPSGNTIYF TGTGCCAGCAGCTTAACTCCCTCTGGAAACACCATATATTTT
TRBJ2-2 TRBD1 TRBV12-3/TRBV12-4 many CASRPPGQGPSGELFF TGTGCCAGCAGGCCGCCGGGACAGGGGCCTTCCGGGGAGCTGTTTTTT
TRBJ2-2 NA TRBV9 many CASSVEGIGTGELFF TGTGCCAGCAGCGTAGAGGGGATAGGCACCGGGGAGCTGTTTTTT
TRBJ2-2 NA TRBV11-2 many CASSLTAHDTGELFF TGTGCCAGCAGCTTAACGGCCCACGACACCGGGGAGCTGTTTTTT
TRBJ1-1 NA TRBV29-1 many CSVDRTMEAFF TGCAGCGTAGACAGGACAATGGAAGCTTTCTTT
TRBJ1-2 NA TRBV5-1 many CASSLGRYGYTF TGCGCCAGCAGCTTGGGGCGATATGGCTACACCTTC
TRBJ2-2 NA TRBV20-1 few CSATLQAGGELFF TGCAGTGCTACCCTCCAGGCCGGCGGGGAGCTGTTTTTT
TRBJ2-2 NA TRBV7-8 few CASSRQGNTGELFF TGTGCCAGCAGTAGGCAGGGAAACACCGGGGAGCTGTTTTTT
TRBJ2-4 TRBD1 TRBV19 many CASSITGQQNIQYF TGTGCCAGTAGTATAACGGGACAGCAAAACATTCAGTACTTC
TRBJ2-7 TRBD1 TRBV7-9 NA CASSLRDRDTYEQYF TGTGCCAGCAGCTTAAGGGACAGGGATACCTACGAGCAGTACTTC
TRBJ1-5 TRBD1 TRBV19 medium-sized CASSGTGTGNQPQHF TGTGCCAGTAGTGGGACAGGGACGGGCAATCAGCCCCAGCATTTT
TRBJ2-4 NA TRBV2 NA CASRGGFIQYF TGTGCCAGCAGAGGGGGGTTTATTCAGTACTTC
TRBJ2-7 NA TRBV3-1 many CASSQDWSTEQYF TGTGCCAGCAGCCAAGATTGGTCTACCGAGCAGTACTTC
TRBJ2-1 TRBD2 TRBV6-8 NA CASSPTSGGYNEQFF TGTGCCAGCAGCCCTACTAGCGGGGGATACAATGAGCAGTTCTTC
TRBJ2-3 TRBD2 TRBV6-5 many CASSRLAGRTDTQYF TGTGCCAGCAGTAGACTAGCGGGACGGACAGATACGCAGTATTTT
TRBJ2-5 NA TRBV27 many CASSLPSGTQYF TGTGCCAGCAGTTTACCTTCGGGGACCCAGTACTTC
TRBJ2-6 TRBD2 TRBV11-2 many CASSFGRASGANVLTF TGTGCCAGCAGCTTCGGGAGGGCCTCTGGGGCCAACGTCCTGACTTTC
TRBJ2-1 TRBD2 TRBV7-9 many CASSSSGGARYNEQFF TGTGCCAGCAGCTCTAGCGGGGGGGCTCGGTACAATGAGCAGTTCTTC
TRBJ2-1 TRBD2 TRBV3-1 many CASSPSGSSYNEQFF TGTGCCAGCAGCCCTAGCGGGAGCTCCTACAATGAGCAGTTCTTC
TRBJ2-1 TRBD2 TRBV27 many CASTRSGSYNEQFF TGTGCCAGTACCCGTAGCGGGAGCTACAATGAGCAGTTCTTC
TRBJ2-1 NA TRBV9 many CASSVGGGDEQFF TGTGCCAGCAGCGTAGGCGGCGGAGATGAGCAGTTCTTC
TRBJ1-1 NA TRBV12-3/TRBV12-4 medium-sized CASTRTPGREAFF TGTGCCAGCACCCGGACTCCGGGGCGTGAAGCTTTCTTT
TRBJ2-5 NA TRBV2 NA CASSVSPWTQYF TGTGCCAGCAGTGTCAGTCCATGGACCCAGTACTTC
TRBJ2-7 NA TRBV2 many CASSKVGQTYEQYF TGTGCCAGCAGCAAGGTCGGGCAGACCTACGAGCAGTACTTC
TRBJ1-1 NA TRBV10-1 many CASSGGQSNTEAFF TGCGCCAGCAGTGGGGGACAATCGAACACTGAAGCTTTCTTT
TRBJ2-7 NA TRBV6-5 NA CASRRGRGEQYF TGTGCCAGTCGCAGGGGAAGAGGCGAGCAGTACTTC
TRBJ1-6 TRBD1 TRBV18 few CASSSEGQRSPLHF TGTGCCAGCTCATCAGAGGGACAGCGTTCACCCCTCCACTTT
TRBJ2-7 NA TRBV25-1 few CASMRSGASYEQYF TGTGCCAGCATGCGTAGCGGAGCCTCCTACGAGCAGTACTTC
TRBJ2-3 NA TRBV7-2 few CASSPLGVADYGTQYF TGTGCCAGCAGCCCTCTGGGGGTTGCGGACTATGGTACGCAGTATTTT
TRBJ2-2 NA TRBV14 few CASSHDVLGELFF TGTGCCAGCAGCCACGACGTTCTCGGGGAGCTGTTTTTT
TRBJ2-1 NA TRBV6-2/TRBV6-3 few CASRPTGRRYNEQFF TGTGCCAGCAGACCTACAGGTAGGAGGTACAATGAGCAGTTCTTC
TRBJ2-3 NA TRBV10-3 many CAIRGDLVGTDTQYF TGTGCCATCAGGGGTGATCTAGTCGGCACAGATACGCAGTATTTT
TRBJ2-1 NA TRBV30 NA CAWSTPARVPYNEQFF TGTGCCTGGAGTACTCCCGCCAGGGTTCCCTACAATGAGCAGTTCTTC
TRBJ2-7 TRBD2 TRBV20-1 few CSASPPGTSGRPYEQYF TGCAGTGCTAGCCCCCCCGGGACTAGCGGGAGACCCTACGAGCAGTACTTC
TRBJ2-5 NA TRBV20-1 many CSARDRTGRETQYF TGCAGTGCTAGAGATCGAACCGGACGAGAGACCCAGTACTTC
TRBJ1-5 NA TRBV21-1 few CASSFPGPGEGNQPQHF TGTGCCAGCAGCTTTCCGGGCCCCGGAGAGGGCAATCAGCCCCAGCATTTT
TRBJ2-1 TRBD1 TRBV12-3/TRBV12-4 few CASSFADRARDNEQFF TGTGCCAGCAGTTTCGCCGACAGGGCGAGGGACAATGAGCAGTTCTTC
TRBJ2-2 NA TRBV29-1 many CSVSGSLTGELFF TGCAGCGTCTCCGGTTCGCTGACCGGGGAGCTGTTTTTT
TRBJ2-7 TRBD1 TRBV18 many CASSPLGDSSYEQYF TGTGCCAGCTCACCACTAGGGGACAGCTCCTACGAGCAGTACTTC
TRBJ1-2 TRBD1 TRBV2 many CASSGDRGNMGGYTF TGTGCCAGCAGCGGGGACAGGGGAAATATGGGTGGCTACACCTTC
TRBJ2-6 NA TRBV2 many CASRPWGDSGANVLTF TGTGCCAGCAGACCCTGGGGGGACTCTGGGGCCAACGTCCTGACTTTC
TRBJ2-3 NA TRBV10-3 many CAISDLGQSSTDTQYF TGTGCCATCAGTGACCTCGGACAGTCTAGCACAGATACGCAGTATTTT
TRBJ2-7 NA TRBV7-3 many CASSLTRGAVYEQYF TGTGCCAGCAGCTTAACAAGGGGAGCGGTCTACGAGCAGTACTTC
TRBJ1-6 NA TRBV11-3 NA CASSGGTENNSPLHF TGTGCCAGCAGCGGAGGGACGGAAAATAATTCACCCCTCCACTTT
TRBJ2-7 NA TRBV3-1 NA CASTRGGDPKYEQYF TGTGCCAGCACCCGAGGAGGGGATCCCAAGTACGAGCAGTACTTC
TRBJ2-7 TRBD2 TRBV12-3/TRBV12-4 NA CASSSRTVASGRAYEQYF TGTGCCAGCAGTTCCCGTACTGTGGCTAGCGGGAGGGCCTACGAGCAGTACTTC
TRBJ2-1 TRBD2 TRBV11-2 medium-sized CASSLQPWASGGSEQFF TGTGCCAGCAGCTTACAACCTTGGGCTAGCGGGGGAAGCGAGCAGTTCTTC
TRBJ1-1 NA TRBV18 NA CASSPGVVKNTEAFF TGTGCCAGCTCACCAGGAGTAGTTAAGAACACTGAAGCTTTCTTT
TRBJ2-3 TRBD2 TRBV28 many CASSHDGLAGGLMVADTQYF TGTGCCAGCAGTCACGACGGACTAGCGGGGGGGCTTATGGTGGCAGATACGCAGTATTTT
TRBJ2-3 NA TRBV5-1 many CASSLSGLSGNTQYF TGCGCCAGCAGCTTGAGCGGGCTATCCGGAAATACGCAGTATTTT
TRBJ2-1 NA TRBV7-2 NA CASSFTSQNEQFF TGTGCCAGCAGCTTTACCAGCCAGAACGAGCAGTTCTTC
TRBJ1-1 NA TRBV5-1 many CASSPPHVGGTEAFF TGCGCCAGCAGCCCCCCCCATGTCGGGGGCACTGAAGCTTTCTTT
TRBJ2-4 TRBD2 TRBV3-1 few CASRDSGRPNIQYF TGTGCCAGCAGGGATAGCGGGAGACCCAACATTCAGTACTTC
TRBJ1-5 TRBD1 TRBV20-1 many CSALLGTARSNQPQHF TGCAGTGCGTTGCTGGGGACAGCCCGTAGCAATCAGCCCCAGCATTTT
TRBJ2-2 NA TRBV19 many CASTKIDRPGELFF TGTGCCAGTACCAAGATAGACAGGCCCGGGGAGCTGTTTTTT